This is a list of T cell receptor beta chains from one sample in a study of blood T cell repertoires in COVID-19. Clones were sequenced by immunoSEQ multiplex PCR, and TCRdb holds only the in-frame ones, with some missing. The sample records 61,000 or so clones, 88% being singletons. Input material: peripheral blood. The receptor source for this set is a woman aged 50 to 60 with active or convalescent COVID-19. The CDR3 runs from the conserved cysteine through the conserved F or W. The D gene is left open where the match is weak. A clone size is listed for some rows: how often the clone was seen (once, few, many), or a class if it is expanded.

DNA	CDR3	V	D	J	size
TGTGCCAGCAGCCAAAAGGATGCAGGGGATGAGCAGTTCTTC	CASSQKDAGDEQFF	TRBV4-2	NA	TRBJ2-1	NA
TGCGCCAGCAGCACGGACGGGGGCAATCAGCCCCAGCATTTT	CASSTDGGNQPQHF	TRBV5-1	NA	TRBJ1-5	NA
TGTGCCAGCAGCTTAATAGGCGGGAGTCTCGATGAGCAGTTCTTC	CASSLIGGSLDEQFF	TRBV7-3	TRBD2	TRBJ2-1	NA
TGTGCCAGCAGCCTCGGAGGCGGGAAGAGGGATACGCAGTATTTT	CASSLGGGKRDTQYF	TRBV13	NA	TRBJ2-3	NA
TGTGCCAGCAGCAAAATGGCAGGGAGGGTTAGTCAGCCCCAGCATTTT	CASSKMAGRVSQPQHF	TRBV21-1	NA	TRBJ1-5	once
TGTGCCAGCAGCACCCAGTATGAGCAGTTCTTC	CASSTQYEQFF	TRBV5-4	NA	TRBJ2-1	few
TGTGCCAGCAGCAGGACAGGGCGCCCGGGGGAGCAGTACTTC	CASSRTGRPGEQYF	TRBV27	TRBD1	TRBJ2-7	NA
TGTGCCAGCAGCTTGGGGACACAGGGCCTTCCCTACGAGCAGTACTTC	CASSLGTQGLPYEQYF	TRBV7-6	NA	TRBJ2-7	NA
TGCGCCAGTACTCCATCAGGGGGCACACAAGAGACCCAGTACTTC	CASTPSGGTQETQYF	TRBV10-2	TRBD1	TRBJ2-5	NA
TGTGCCAGCAGTTTTGGGGGCAGCTCCTACGAGCAGTACTTC	CASSFGGSSYEQYF	TRBV27	NA	TRBJ2-7	NA
TGTGCCAGCAGCTTAGGCACAGGGCGAGGGAATGAGCAGTTCTTC	CASSLGTGRGNEQFF	TRBV7-8	NA	TRBJ2-1	NA
TGTGCCATCCGAAAGGGGCGCGAGGCGTTCTTT	CAIRKGREAFF	TRBV10-3	NA	TRBJ1-1	NA
TGCGCCAGCAGCCAAGTTGTGGGGGGGTGGAATGAGCAGTTCTTC	CASSQVVGGWNEQFF	TRBV4-1	TRBD2	TRBJ2-1	NA
TGTGCCAGCAGCTTGGTTACAGAAAACTATGGCTACACCTTC	CASSLVTENYGYTF	TRBV5-5	NA	TRBJ1-2	few
TGTGCCAGCAGCTTAGCTATGACAGGGACCGGCTACACCTTC	CASSLAMTGTGYTF	TRBV11-2	TRBD1	TRBJ1-2	NA
TGTGCCAGAATCCCGCAACCCGGTAACTACGAGCAGTACTTC	CARIPQPGNYEQYF	TRBV5-3	NA	TRBJ2-7	NA
TGTGCCAGCAGCCAAACAACCGAGCAGTTCTTC	CASSQTTEQFF	TRBV14	NA	TRBJ2-1	NA
TGTGCCAGCAGTGACAGATCATCCGGGAGAAACACCGGGGAGCTGTTTTTT	CASSDRSSGRNTGELFF	TRBV6-4	NA	TRBJ2-2	NA
TGTGCCAGCAGCGTTATAGCGGGAGGTCTCACAGATACGCAGTATTTT	CASSVIAGGLTDTQYF	TRBV9	TRBD2	TRBJ2-3	NA
TGTGCCAGCAGCCCCGGAAGCCAGGCGGGGTATGGCTACACCTTC	CASSPGSQAGYGYTF	TRBV27	NA	TRBJ1-2	NA
TGTGCCAGCAGTCCGGCCTACGAGCAGTACTTC	CASSPAYEQYF	TRBV6-6	NA	TRBJ2-7	NA
TGTGCCAGCAGCCAACATAGCGGGAGGAGTTTCGAGCAGTACTTC	CASSQHSGRSFEQYF	TRBV3-1/TRBV3-2	TRBD2	TRBJ2-7	NA